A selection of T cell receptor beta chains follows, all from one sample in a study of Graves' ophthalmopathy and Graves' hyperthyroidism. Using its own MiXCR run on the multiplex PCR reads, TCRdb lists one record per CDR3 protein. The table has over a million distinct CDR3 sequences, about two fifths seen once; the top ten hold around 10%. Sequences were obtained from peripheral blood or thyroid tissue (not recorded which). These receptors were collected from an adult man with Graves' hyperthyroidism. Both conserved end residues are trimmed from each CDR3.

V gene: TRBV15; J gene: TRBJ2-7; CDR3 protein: ATSRVIGQGAAYEQY
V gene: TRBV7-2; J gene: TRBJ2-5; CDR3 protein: ASSRYPLQQETQY
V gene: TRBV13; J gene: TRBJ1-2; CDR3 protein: ASSLEGDYYGYT
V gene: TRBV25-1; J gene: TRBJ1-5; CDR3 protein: ASRGQGRNQPQH
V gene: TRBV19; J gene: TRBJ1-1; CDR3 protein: ASSNQQGRVGQNTEAF
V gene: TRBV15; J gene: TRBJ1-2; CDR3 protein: ASRPQAGYT
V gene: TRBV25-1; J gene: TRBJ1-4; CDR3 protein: ASSRVPDEKLF
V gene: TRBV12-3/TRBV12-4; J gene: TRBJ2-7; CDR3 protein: ASSFASSLGTYEQY
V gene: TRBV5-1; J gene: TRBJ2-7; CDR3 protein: ASSFSRFGGNYEQY
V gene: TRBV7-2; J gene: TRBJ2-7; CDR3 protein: ASSPSWEDRGEQY
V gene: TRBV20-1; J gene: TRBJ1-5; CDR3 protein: SAISGGNQPQH
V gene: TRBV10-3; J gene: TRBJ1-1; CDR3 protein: ASTDHTGNTEAF
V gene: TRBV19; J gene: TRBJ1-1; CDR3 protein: ASILPGTEAF
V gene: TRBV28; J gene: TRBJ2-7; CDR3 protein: ASRTGTPAQY
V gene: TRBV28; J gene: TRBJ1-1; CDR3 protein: ASSSQQGMNTEAF
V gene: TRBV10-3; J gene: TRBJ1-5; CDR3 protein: ASSYSGQGGKQPQH
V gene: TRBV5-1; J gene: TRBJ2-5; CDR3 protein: ASSPEPPPAGVETQY
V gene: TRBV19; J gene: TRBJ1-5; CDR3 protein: ASSMQGGFGPQH
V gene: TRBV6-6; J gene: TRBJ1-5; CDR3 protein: ASSIQDTSQH
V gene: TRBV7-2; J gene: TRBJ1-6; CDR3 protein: ASSSRGTGNFSPLH
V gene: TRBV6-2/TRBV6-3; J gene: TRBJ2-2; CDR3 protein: ASELLGELF
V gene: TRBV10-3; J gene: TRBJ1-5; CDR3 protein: ASSQDGNQPQH
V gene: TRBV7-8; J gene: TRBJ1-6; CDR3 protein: ASSLRHNSPLH
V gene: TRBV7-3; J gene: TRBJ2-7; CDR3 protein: ASALIGGVGEQY
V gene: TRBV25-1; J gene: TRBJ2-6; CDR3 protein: ASSFGTGLHANVLT
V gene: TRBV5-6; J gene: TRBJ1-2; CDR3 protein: ASSQDEEGRLGYT
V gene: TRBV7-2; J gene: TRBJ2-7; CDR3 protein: ASSPQLAGGEQY
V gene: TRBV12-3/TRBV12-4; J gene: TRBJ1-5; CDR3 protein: ASSSQAFNQPQH
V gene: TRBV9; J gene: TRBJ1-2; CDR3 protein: ASSLQAGSGGYGYT
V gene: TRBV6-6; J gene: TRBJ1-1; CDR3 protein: ASSQEATANTEAF
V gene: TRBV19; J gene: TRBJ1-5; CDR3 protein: ASTDDSGPRMH
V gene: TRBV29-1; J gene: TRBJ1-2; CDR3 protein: SVDGQGLEGYT
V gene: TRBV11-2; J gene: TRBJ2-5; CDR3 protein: ASSSPGQGMKTQY
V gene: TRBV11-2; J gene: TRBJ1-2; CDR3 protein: ASSTDTLVYGYT
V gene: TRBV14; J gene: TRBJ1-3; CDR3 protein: ASSQAGSSYGNTIY
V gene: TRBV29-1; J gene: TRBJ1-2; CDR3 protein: SVPGQGSNYGYT
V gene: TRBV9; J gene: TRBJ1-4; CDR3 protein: ASSVRQGLPNEKLF
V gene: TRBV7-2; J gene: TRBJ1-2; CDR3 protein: ASSYAGGRGYT
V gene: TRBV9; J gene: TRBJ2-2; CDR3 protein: ASSVTGNSNTGELF
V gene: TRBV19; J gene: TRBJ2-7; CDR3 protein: ASRTGGNSYEQY
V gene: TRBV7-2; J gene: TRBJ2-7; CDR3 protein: ASSATSGPRYEQY
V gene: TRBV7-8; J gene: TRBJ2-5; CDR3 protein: ASSNPTSYETQY
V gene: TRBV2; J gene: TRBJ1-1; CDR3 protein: ASTKRGQ
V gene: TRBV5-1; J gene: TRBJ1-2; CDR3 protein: ASSGATGGIYGYT
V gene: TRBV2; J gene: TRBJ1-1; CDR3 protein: ASMGTGTAF
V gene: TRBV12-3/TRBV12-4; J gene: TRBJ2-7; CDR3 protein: ASSHPGQGAQEQY
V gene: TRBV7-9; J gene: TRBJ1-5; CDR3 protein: ASSLSRGENQPQH
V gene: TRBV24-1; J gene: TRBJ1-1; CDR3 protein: ATSDYSIHTEAF
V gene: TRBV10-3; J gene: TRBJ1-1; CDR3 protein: AISEGGGNTEAF
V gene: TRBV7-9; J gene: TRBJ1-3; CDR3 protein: ASSLEGGPGNTIY
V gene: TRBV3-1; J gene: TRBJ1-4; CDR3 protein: ASSPPAGTNEKLF
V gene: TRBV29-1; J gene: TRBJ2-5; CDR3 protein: SAVGMTSLETQY
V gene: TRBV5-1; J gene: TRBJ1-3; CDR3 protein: ASSLVGAENTIY
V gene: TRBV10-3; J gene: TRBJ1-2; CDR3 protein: ATRGPNYGYT
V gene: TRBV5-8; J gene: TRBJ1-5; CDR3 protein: ASSPGQGGLQPQH
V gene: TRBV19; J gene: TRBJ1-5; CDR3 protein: ASSGTGGTRQPQH
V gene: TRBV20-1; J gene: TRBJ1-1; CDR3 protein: SARDVQTHAEAF